These 19 T cell receptor beta chains originate from one sample sequenced in a study of OX40 agonist ivuxolimab in advanced cancers. Clones were read by immunoSEQ multiplex PCR, and TCRdb kept only the in-frame ones, dropping some. Of some 50,000 clones listed, about 88% were seen once; the top ten hold around 1.5%. The sample here was CD4+ or CD8+ T cells sorted from blood, taken in a trial of the OX40 agonist ivuxolimab. These receptors were obtained from an adult with an advanced solid tumor such as melanoma, head and neck, liver or kidney cancer.

The CDR3 is CASSTGTGDYGYTF. Here the CDR3 DNA reads TGTGCCAGCAGCACAGGCACCGGAGACTATGGCTACACCTTC. The rearrangement links TRBV2 to TRBJ1-2; D perhaps matches TRBD1 (5 bases). Between the trimmed V and J ends, which lost 6 bases and 3 bases, there was a span of 14 bases. The V gene's germline CDR1 is SNHLY and CDR2 FYNNEI. CDR3 length: 14 amino acids.

J is TRBJ1-3 and V is TRBV5-5, with a weak D call TRBD1 (5 bases). V lost 4 bases to trimming and J lost 4 bases, with 12 bases between them. Germline CDR1 and CDR2: SGHKS and YYEKEE (reference sequence). The length of the CDR3 is 14 residues. DNA of the CDR3: TGTGCCAGCAGCGCGGGACCGGCGGGAAACACCATATATTTT. Residues: CASSAGPAGNTIYF.

CDR3 sequence reads: CASSLGQGAWNEQFF. For the CDR3, the DNA is TGTGCCAGCAGTCTTGGACAGGGGGCTTGGAATGAGCAGTTCTTC. The V gene is TRBV11-2, the J gene TRBJ2-1; 11 positions agree with TRBD1. V dropped 6 bases and J dropped 7; count of bases not matched to a gene: 8. This CDR3 is built from 15 residues. Looked up from germline, CDR1 is SGHAT and CDR2 is FQNNGV.

This chain links TRBV7-9 with TRBJ1-2; D is undetermined. The CDR3 totals 13 residues. The germline V and J ends were trimmed by 1 base and 3 bases, with 6 bases remaining between them. Germline assignment: CDR1 SEHNR and CDR2 FQNEAQ (reference sequence). The CDR3 sequence: CASSLENYYGYTF. DNA for the CDR3: TGTGCCAGCAGCTTAGAAAATTACTATGGCTACACCTTC.

The sample holds one count of this clone. This rearrangement joins TRBV30 to TRBJ1-1; the D is unclear. The CDR3 runs 11 residues. Germline V gene sequence: CDR1 GTSNPN, CDR2 SVGIG (reference sequence). Trimming took off 5 bases at V and 1 base at J, with 5 bases between the two ends. The CDR3 sequence is CAWVQNTEAFF. DNA for the CDR3: TGTGCCTGGGTACAGAACACTGAAGCTTTCTTT.

The rearrangement links TRBV6-1 to TRBJ2-1; D remains ambiguous. This CDR3 spans 14 amino acids. Trimming took off 10 bases at V and 5 bases at J, with 18 bases between the two ends. Per the germline V gene, CDR1 is MNHNS and CDR2 is SASEGT. The CDR3 reads CAIRPNFVDNEQFF. CDR3 DNA sequence: TGTGCCATTCGACCGAACTTCGTGGACAATGAGCAGTTCTTC.

The rearrangement uses TRBV5-4 and TRBJ2-1, with 7 bases aligning to TRBD2. The V gene end was trimmed by 4 bases and the J gene end by 7 bases; junction bases not matched to a gene: 11. This CDR3 comprises 15 residues. Germline CDR1 SGHNT, CDR2 YYREEE (reference sequence). CDR3 coding DNA: TGTGCCAGCAGCCCTGGCGGGAGCCTATCAAATGAGCAGTTCTTC. This gives the protein CASSPGGSLSNEQFF.

V gene TRBV28 combines with J gene TRBJ2-4, with TRBD1 identical over 9 bases. Germline-derived CDR1 and CDR2 are MDHEN and SYDVKM. The V and J ends lost 3 bases and 8 bases, in that order; junction bases with no gene match: 8. The CDR3 consists of 15 residues. CDR3 region: CASSFQTGGSYIQYF. Here the CDR3 DNA reads TGTGCCAGCAGTTTTCAGACAGGGGGTAGCTACATTCAGTACTTC.

The chain links TRBV28 to TRBJ2-3; D gene uncertain. This CDR3 is built from 13 residues. Trimming pared 0 bases from V and 2 bases from J, leaving 3 bases between. CDR1 MDHEN and CDR2 SYDVKM come from the germline V gene. The CDR3 DNA reads TGTGCCAGCAGTTTATGGGACACAGATACGCAGTATTTT. Translating gives CASSLWDTDTQYF.

The V and J genes are TRBV6-5 and TRBJ1-2, with 10 bases lining up with TRBD1. From germline, CDR1 is MNHEY and CDR2 SVGAGI. This CDR3 has 14 amino acids. The V segment lost 2 bases and the J segment 7 bases; nucleotides outside the gene matches: 4. The CDR3 region is CASSYSGTGVGYTF. The CDR3 nucleotides are TGTGCCAGCAGTTACAGTGGGACAGGGGTTGGCTACACCTTC.

The gene calls are TRBV15 and TRBJ2-2; 8 bases match TRBD1. Germline V gene sequence: CDR1 LNHNV, CDR2 YYDKDF (reference sequence). This CDR3 has 15 residues. Trimming removed 2 bases from V and 6 bases from J; junction bases left unmatched: 5. CDR3 in amino acids: CATSRPGQGAGELFF. The CDR3 DNA follows: TGTGCCACCAGCAGACCAGGACAGGGAGCCGGGGAGCTGTTTTTT.

This clone was seen only a few times. This rearrangement joins TRBV30 to TRBJ1-5; D might be TRBD1 (5 bases). The CDR3 runs 14 residues. The germline V and J ends were trimmed by 3 bases and 7 bases, with 16 bases remaining between them. The V gene's germline CDR1 is GTSNPN and CDR2 SVGIG (reference sequence). CDR3 amino acids: CAWRGAWEGQPQHF. Written as DNA, the CDR3 is TGTGCCTGGAGAGGGGCGTGGGAAGGGCAGCCCCAGCATTTT.

V and J are TRBV15 and TRBJ2-5, with 11 bases that match TRBD1. This CDR3 contains 16 residues. In germline, CDR1 is LNHNV, CDR2 YYDKDF (reference sequence). Trimming cost V 4 bases and J 2 bases; bases outside gene matches: 6. CDR3 residues: CATSMSGTGGQETQYF. The CDR3 coding sequence is TGTGCCACCAGCATGAGCGGGACAGGGGGACAAGAGACCCAGTACTTC. The full variable domain, in which reference TRBV15 and TRBJ2-5 provide the parts outside the CDR3, is DAMVIQNPRYQVTQFGKPVTLSCSQTLNHNVMYWYQQKSSQAPKLLFHYYDKDFNNEADTPDNFQSRRPNTSFCFLDIRSPGLGDTAMYLCATSMSGTGGQETQYFGPGTRLLVL.

V usage is TRBV29-1 and J usage is TRBJ1-1; 7 nucleotides align to TRBD1. The junction had 7 bases not matched to a gene; V was cut back by 6 bases and J by 3 bases. This CDR3 is 13 amino acids long. Germline CDR1 SQVTM, CDR2 ANQGSEA. In nucleotides, the CDR3 is TGCAGCGTCGGGGGACAGATTCACACTGAAGCTTTCTTT. As protein: CSVGGQIHTEAFF.

The chain employs TRBV23-1 and TRBJ2-6; D remains unclear. TRBV23-1 is sorted into the ORF group, with uncertain function. The V and J ends lost 2 bases and 2 bases respectively, with 7 bases between them. This CDR3 has 15 residues. The CDR3 DNA follows: TGCGCCAGCAGTCAACCCCCCACTGGGGCCAACGTCCTGACTTTC. It is translated as CASSQPPTGANVLTF.

Turning to this clone: An end of the junction does not agree with germline; a read error may underlie this. The chain couples TRBV7-8 to TRBJ1-1; D remains unclear. Germline loops: CDR1 SGHVS, CDR2 FQNEAQ. This CDR3 region has 12 residues. The CDR3 loop reads CASSLGEGKLVF. CDR3 nucleotide sequence: TGTGCCAGCAGCTTAGGTGAGGGAAAGCTGGTCTTT.

This clone was recorded only once. J is TRBJ2-7 and V is TRBV5-1, with a tentative D call TRBD1 (6 bases). V was cut by 0 bases and J by 1 base, with 8 bases left in between. CDR3 length equals 14 residues. Germline V gene lookup returns CDR1 SGHRS and CDR2 YFSETQ. The CDR3 loop reads CASSLAGQSYEQYF. In nucleotides, the CDR3 is TGCGCCAGCAGCTTGGCCGGACAGTCCTACGAGCAGTACTTC.

V is TRBV6-1 and J is TRBJ2-1, with 16 nucleotides matching TRBD2. The CDR3 has 19 amino acids. The V gene end was trimmed by 4 bases and the J gene end by 0 bases; junction bases not matched to a gene: 6. Germline-derived CDR1 and CDR2 are MNHNS and SASEGT. Here the CDR3 reads CASSGPGLAGGSSYNEQFF. CDR3 coding DNA: TGTGCCAGCAGTGGACCGGGACTAGCGGGAGGGAGCTCCTACAATGAGCAGTTCTTC.

J is TRBJ2-7 and V is TRBV6-5; D not resolved. The CDR3 is 11 amino acids. Germline CDR1 MNHEY, CDR2 SVGAGI. V lost 2 bases to trimming and J lost 7 bases, with 6 bases between them. CDR3 DNA: TGTGCCAGCAGTTACCTAGGGGAGCAGTACTTC. Amino acids: CASSYLGEQYF.